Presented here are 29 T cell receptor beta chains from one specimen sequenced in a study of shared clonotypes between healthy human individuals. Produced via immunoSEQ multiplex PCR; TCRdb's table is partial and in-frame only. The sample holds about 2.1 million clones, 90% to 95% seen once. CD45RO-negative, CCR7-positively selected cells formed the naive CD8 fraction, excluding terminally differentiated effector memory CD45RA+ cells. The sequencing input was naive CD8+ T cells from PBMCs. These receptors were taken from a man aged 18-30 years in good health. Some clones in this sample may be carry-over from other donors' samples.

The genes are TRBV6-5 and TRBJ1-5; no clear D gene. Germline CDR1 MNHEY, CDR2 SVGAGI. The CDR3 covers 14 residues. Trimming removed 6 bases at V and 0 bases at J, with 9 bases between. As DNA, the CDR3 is TGTGCCAGCAGCCAGACAAATAGCAATCAGCCCCAGCATTTT. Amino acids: CASSQTNSNQPQHF.

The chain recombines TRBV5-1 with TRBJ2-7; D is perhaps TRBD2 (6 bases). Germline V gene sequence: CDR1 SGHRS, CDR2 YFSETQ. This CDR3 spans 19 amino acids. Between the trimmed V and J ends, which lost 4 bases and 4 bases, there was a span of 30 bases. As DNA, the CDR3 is TGCGCCAGCAGCCCCCTACCAGGGTATTATAGCGGTGCATCGTACGAGCAGTACTTC. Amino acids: CASSPLPGYYSGASYEQYF.

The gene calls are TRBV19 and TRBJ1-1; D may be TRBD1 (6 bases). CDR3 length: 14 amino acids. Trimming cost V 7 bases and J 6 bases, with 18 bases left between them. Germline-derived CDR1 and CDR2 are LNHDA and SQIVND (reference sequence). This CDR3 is CASIQTGTTAEAFF. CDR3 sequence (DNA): TGTGCCAGTATCCAAACCGGGACAACGGCTGAAGCTTTCTTT.

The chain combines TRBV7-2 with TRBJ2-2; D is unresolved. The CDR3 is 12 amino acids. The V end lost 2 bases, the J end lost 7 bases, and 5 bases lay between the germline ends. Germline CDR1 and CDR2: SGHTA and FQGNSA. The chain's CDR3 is CASSLHRGELFF. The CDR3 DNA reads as TGTGCCAGCAGCTTACACCGCGGGGAGCTGTTTTTT.

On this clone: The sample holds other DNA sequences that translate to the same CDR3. The CDR3 bases are TGTGCCAGTAGTCCAAGGACCTCCTACGAGCAGTACTTC. Its protein product is CASSPRTSYEQYF. V is TRBV19 and J is TRBJ2-7; D ambiguous. Trimming removed 5 bases from V and 0 bases from J, with 8 bases in between. Germline CDR1 LNHDA, CDR2 SQIVND (reference sequence). CDR3 size: 13 residues.

This CDR3 is CASSFTGRMNTEAFF. In DNA, the CDR3 is TGTGCCAGCAGTTTCACAGGGCGCATGAACACTGAAGCTTTCTTT. The chain joins TRBV28 to TRBJ1-1, with D maybe TRBD1 (6 bases). This CDR3 spans 15 amino acids. V shed 3 bases and J shed 0 bases, with 11 bases lying between them. The germline CDR1 and CDR2 sequences are MDHEN and SYDVKM.

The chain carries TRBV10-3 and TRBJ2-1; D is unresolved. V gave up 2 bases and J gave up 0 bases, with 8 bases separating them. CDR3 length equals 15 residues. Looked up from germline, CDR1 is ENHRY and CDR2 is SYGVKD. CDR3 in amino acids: CAISEPESSYNEQFF. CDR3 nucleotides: TGTGCCATCAGTGAGCCGGAGAGCTCCTACAATGAGCAGTTCTTC.

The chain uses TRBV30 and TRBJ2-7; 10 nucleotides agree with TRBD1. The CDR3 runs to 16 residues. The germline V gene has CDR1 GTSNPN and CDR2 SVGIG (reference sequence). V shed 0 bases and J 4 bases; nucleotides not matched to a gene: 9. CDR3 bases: TGTGCCTGGAGTGTACGTTTGGGACAGGGGAATTACGAGCAGTACTTC. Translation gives CAWSVRLGQGNYEQYF.

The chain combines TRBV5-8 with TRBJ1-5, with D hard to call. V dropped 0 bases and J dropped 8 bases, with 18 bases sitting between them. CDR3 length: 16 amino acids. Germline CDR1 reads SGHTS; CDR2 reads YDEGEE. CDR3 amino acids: CASSLGKAFGREPQHF. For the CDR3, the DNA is TGTGCCAGCAGCTTGGGGAAGGCATTTGGTCGGGAGCCCCAGCATTTT.

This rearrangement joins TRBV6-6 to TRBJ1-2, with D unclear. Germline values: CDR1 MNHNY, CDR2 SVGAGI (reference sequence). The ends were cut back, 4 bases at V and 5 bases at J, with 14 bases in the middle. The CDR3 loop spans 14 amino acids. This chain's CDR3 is CASSLGLGGYGYTF. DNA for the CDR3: TGTGCCAGCAGTTTAGGCTTAGGAGGGTATGGCTACACCTTC.

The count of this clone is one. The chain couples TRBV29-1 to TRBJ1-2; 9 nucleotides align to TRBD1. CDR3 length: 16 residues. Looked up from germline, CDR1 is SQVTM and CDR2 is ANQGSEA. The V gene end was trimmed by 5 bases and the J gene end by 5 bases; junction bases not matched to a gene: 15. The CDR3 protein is CSVMGFSTGGGYGYTF. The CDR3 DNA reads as TGCAGCGTTATGGGTTTTAGCACAGGGGGCGGTTATGGCTACACCTTC. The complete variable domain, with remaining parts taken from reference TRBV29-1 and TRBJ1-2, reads SAVISQKPSRDICQRGTSLTIQCQVDSQVTMMFWYRQQPGQSLTLIATANQGSEATYESGFVIDKFPISRPNLTFSTLTVSNMSPEDSSIYLCSVMGFSTGGGYGYTFGSGTRLTVV.

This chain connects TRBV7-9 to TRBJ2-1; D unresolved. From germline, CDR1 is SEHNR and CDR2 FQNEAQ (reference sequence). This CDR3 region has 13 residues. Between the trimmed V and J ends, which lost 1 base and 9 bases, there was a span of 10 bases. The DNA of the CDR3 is TGTGCCAGCAGCTTAGTCCAGGATTTTGAGCAGTTCTTC. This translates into CASSLVQDFEQFF.

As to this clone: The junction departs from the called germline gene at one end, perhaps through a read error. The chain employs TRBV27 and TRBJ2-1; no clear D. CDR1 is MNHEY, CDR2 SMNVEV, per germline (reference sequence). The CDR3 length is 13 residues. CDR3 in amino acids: CATSSNSGYEQFF. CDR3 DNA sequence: TGTGCCACCAGTTCTAATTCTGGGTATGAGCAGTTCTTC.

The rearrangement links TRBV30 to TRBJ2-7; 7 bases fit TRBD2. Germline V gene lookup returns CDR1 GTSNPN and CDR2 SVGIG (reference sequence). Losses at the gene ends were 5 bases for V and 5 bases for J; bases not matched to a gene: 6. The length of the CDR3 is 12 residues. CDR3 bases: TGTGCCTGGGAGGCGGGAGTCCACGAGCAGTACTTC. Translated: CAWEAGVHEQYF.

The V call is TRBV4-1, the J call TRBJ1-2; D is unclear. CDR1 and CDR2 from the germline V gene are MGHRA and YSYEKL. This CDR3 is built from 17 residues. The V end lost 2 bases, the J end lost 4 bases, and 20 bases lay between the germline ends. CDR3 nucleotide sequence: TGCGCCAGCAGCCAATTAGCCCGGGGATCTGGAGGCTATGGCTACACCTTC. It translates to CASSQLARGSGGYGYTF.

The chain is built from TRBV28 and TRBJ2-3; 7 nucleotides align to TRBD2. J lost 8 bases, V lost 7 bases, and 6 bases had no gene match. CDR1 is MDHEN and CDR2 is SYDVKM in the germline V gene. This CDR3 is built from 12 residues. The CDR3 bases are TGTGCCAGCACAGGCGGGAGTCGTACGCAGTATTTT. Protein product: CASTGGSRTQYF.

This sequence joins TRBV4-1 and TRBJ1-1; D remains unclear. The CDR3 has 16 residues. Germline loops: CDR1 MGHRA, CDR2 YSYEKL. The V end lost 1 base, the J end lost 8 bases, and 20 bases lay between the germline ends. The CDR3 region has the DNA TGCGCCAGCAGCCAAGTCAGCCCTATGCCGTCAGGAGAAGCTTTCTTT. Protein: CASSQVSPMPSGEAFF.

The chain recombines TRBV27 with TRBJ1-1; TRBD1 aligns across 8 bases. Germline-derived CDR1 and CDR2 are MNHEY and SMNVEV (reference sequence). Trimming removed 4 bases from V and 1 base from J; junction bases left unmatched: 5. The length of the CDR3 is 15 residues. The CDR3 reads CASSYVGTGNTEAFF. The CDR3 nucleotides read TGTGCCAGCAGTTACGTGGGGACAGGGAACACTGAAGCTTTCTTT.

This CDR3 reads CASSLREGLLNEQFF. CDR3 nucleotides: TGTGCCAGCAGCTTAAGGGAGGGCTTGTTGAATGAGCAGTTCTTC. This rearrangement joins TRBV7-2 to TRBJ2-1; 7 bases map to TRBD2. Germline values: CDR1 SGHTA, CDR2 FQGNSA. The J segment lost 7 bases and the V segment lost 2 bases, leaving 8 bases of the junction unmatched. This CDR3 region has 15 residues.

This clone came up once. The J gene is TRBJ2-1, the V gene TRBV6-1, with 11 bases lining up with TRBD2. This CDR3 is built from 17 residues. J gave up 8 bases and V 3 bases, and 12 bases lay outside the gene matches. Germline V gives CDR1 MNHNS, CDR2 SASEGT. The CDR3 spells CASSDGLAGGAGDEQFF. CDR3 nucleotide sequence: TGTGCCAGCAGTGACGGCCTAGCGGGAGGCGCTGGAGATGAGCAGTTCTTC.

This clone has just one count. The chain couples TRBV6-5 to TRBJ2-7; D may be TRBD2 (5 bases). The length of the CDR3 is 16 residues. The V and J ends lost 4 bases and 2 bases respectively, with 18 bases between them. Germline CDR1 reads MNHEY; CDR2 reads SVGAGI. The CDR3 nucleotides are TGTGCCAGCAGTTCCCCGGGGATAGGAGCGCCCTACGAGCAGTACTTC. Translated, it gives CASSSPGIGAPYEQYF.

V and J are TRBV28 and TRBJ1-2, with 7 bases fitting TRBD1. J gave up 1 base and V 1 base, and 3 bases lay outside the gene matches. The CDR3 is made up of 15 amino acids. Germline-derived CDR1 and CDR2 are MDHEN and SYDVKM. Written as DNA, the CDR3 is TGTGCCAGCAGTTTATATCGGGACAGTAACTATGGCTACACCTTC. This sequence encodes CASSLYRDSNYGYTF.

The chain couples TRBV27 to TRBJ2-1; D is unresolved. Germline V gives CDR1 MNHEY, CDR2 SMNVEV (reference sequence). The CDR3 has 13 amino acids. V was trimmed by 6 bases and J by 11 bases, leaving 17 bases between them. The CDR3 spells CASRFLIEAKQFF. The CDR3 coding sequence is TGTGCCAGCAGATTCCTAATAGAGGCTAAGCAGTTCTTC.

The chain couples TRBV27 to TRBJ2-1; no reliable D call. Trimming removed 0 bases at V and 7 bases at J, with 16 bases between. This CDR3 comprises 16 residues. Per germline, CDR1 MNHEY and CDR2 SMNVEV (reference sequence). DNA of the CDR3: TGTGCCAGCAGTTTATCGGTAGGATCTTCCAGAAATGAGCAGTTCTTC. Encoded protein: CASSLSVGSSRNEQFF.

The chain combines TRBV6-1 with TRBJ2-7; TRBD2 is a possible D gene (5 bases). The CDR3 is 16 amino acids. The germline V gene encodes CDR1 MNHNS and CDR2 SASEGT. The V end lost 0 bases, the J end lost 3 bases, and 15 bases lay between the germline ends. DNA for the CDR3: TGTGCCAGCAGTGAAGCGCGGACTGTTGTATTCTACGAGCAGTACTTC. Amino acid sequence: CASSEARTVVFYEQYF.

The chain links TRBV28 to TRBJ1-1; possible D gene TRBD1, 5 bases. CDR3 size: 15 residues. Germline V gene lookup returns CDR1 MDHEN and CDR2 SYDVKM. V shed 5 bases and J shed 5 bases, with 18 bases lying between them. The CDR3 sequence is CASSRVRQLWTEAFF. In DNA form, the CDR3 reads TGTGCCAGCAGTAGGGTAAGACAGCTATGGACTGAAGCTTTCTTT.

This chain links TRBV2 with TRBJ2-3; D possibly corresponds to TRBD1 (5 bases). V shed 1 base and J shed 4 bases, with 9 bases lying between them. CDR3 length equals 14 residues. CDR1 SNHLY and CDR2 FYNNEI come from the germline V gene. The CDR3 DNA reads TGTGCCAGCAGTGAAGAGGGGTCTCCAGATACGCAGTATTTT. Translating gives CASSEEGSPDTQYF.

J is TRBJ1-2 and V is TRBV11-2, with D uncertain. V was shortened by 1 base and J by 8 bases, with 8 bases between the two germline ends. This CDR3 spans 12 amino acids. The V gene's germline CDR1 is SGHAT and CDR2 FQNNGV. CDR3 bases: TGTGCCAGCAGCTTAGTACAGTGGGGCTACACCTTC. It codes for CASSLVQWGYTF.

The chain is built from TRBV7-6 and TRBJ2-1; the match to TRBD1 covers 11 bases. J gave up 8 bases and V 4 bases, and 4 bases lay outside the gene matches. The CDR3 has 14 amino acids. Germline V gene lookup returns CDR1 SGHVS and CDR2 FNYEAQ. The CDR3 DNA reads TGTGCCAGCAGCTCCCGGACAGGGGGCGATGAGCAGTTCTTC. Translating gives CASSSRTGGDEQFF.